The subject of this entry is one T cell receptor beta chain. These data are taken from a study of blood T cell repertoires in COVID-19. Study as a whole: Acute and convalescent COVID-19 samples came from the United States, Italy and Spain. T cells, B-cell-depleted T cells, or PBMCs supplied cDNA or gDNA.

While infection was still active, Seattle patients were enrolled and then followed longitudinally. Per the original data handling: Amplifying reference gene primers gave estimates of nucleated cell counts. The assay was immunoSEQ multiplex PCR, and TCRdb's table has in-frame clones only and misses some. V, J and clone size were drawn from that table, and D and trimming were deduced from the DNA. This sample carries some 290,000 clones, roughly 86% of them seen once, and the ten largest clones take over 8.5%. CDR3 size: 12 residues. Trimming took off 8 bases at V and 10 bases at J, with 14 bases between the two ends.

The gene calls are TRBV12-3 or TRBV12-4 and TRBJ1-4; D uncertain. Sequences were obtained from peripheral blood. The sequence was obtained from a woman aged 25 to 39 with COVID-19, enrolled during active disease. The CDR3 here is CASVAISGKLFF. CDR3 bases: TGTGCCAGCGTTGCGATCAGCGGAAAACTGTTTTTT.